Below, 20 T cell receptor beta chains from the same sample are listed, as sequenced in a study of response to subunit inactivated influenza vaccine. TCRdb independently ran MiXCR on the RT-PCR reads; one entry per CDR3 protein. This table has just under 250,000 distinct CDR3 sequences, less than 15% appearing once. Here the sequenced sample was non-naive T cells sorted from PBMCs, taken 14 days before vaccination. These TCRs come from a man between 50 and 59 years old who received an inactivated influenza vaccine.

The chain couples TRBV5-8 to TRBJ2-5; TRBD1 might be the D (6 bases). This CDR3 has 16 residues. Germline CDR1 reads SGHTS; CDR2 reads YDEGEE. V was cut by 4 bases and J by 5 bases, with 21 bases left in between. CDR3 DNA: TGTGCCAGCAGCAAGAAAGGACAGCGTGCCTGGGAGACCCAGTACTTC. Translated: CASSKKGQRAWETQYF.

This clonotype has just a few counts. The rearrangement links TRBV20-1 to TRBJ2-1, with 15 positions matching TRBD2. CDR3 length equals 15 residues. The V gene's germline CDR1 is DFQATT and CDR2 SNEGSKA (reference sequence). V was pared by 3 bases and J by 12 bases, with 9 bases of the junction left unmatched. The CDR3: CSASGLAGGPFGQFF. The CDR3 coding sequence is TGCAGTGCTAGCGGACTAGCGGGGGGGCCATTTGGGCAGTTCTTC.

There are a few counts of this clonotype. The chain carries TRBV20-1 and TRBJ2-1; 12 bases are shared with TRBD2. The CDR3 has 16 amino acids. The trim removed 2 bases at V and 4 bases at J, leaving 6 bases unmatched. Germline V gene sequence: CDR1 DFQATT, CDR2 SNEGSKA (reference sequence). CDR3 region: CSARSLAGGLYNEQFF. The CDR3 DNA reads as TGCAGTGCTAGATCCCTAGCGGGAGGGTTATACAATGAGCAGTTCTTC.

This clonotype was detected ten times or more. The V and J genes are TRBV14 and TRBJ1-1, with a tentative D call TRBD1 (6 bases). CDR3 length: 16 amino acids. Trimming removed 3 bases from V and 7 bases from J, with 21 bases in between. The germline V gene has CDR1 SGHDN and CDR2 FVKESK. CDR3 loop: CASSQIGGDGRGEAFF. The CDR3 nucleotides are TGTGCCAGCAGCCAGATCGGGGGCGATGGGCGCGGTGAAGCTTTCTTT.

With respect to this clonotype: One end of the junction is discordant with germline, which a read error may explain. V gene TRBV18 combines with J gene TRBJ1-6; D may be TRBD1 (5 bases). This CDR3 has 15 residues. Per the germline V gene, CDR1 is KGHSH and CDR2 is LQKENI. CDR3 DNA: TGTGACAGCTCACCTGGGGCACCGTATAATTCACCCCTCCACTTT. This translates into CDSSPGAPYNSPLHF.

This clonotype was seen ten or more times. The chain has TRBV28 and TRBJ1-2; 10 nucleotides agree with TRBD1. Germline CDR1 reads MDHEN; CDR2 reads SYDVKM. CDR3 size: 15 residues. Trimming took 3 bases from V and 6 from J; bases not matched to a gene: 7. This CDR3 is CASSFPTGGRNGYTF. For the CDR3, the DNA is TGTGCCAGCAGTTTCCCGACAGGGGGCCGGAATGGCTACACCTTC.

This chain uses TRBV24-1 with TRBJ2-1; 7 nucleotides line up with TRBD1. The germline V gene has CDR1 KGHDR and CDR2 SFDVKD. The CDR3 length is 15 residues. V gave up 0 bases and J gave up 7 bases; unmatched junction bases: 5. The CDR3 DNA reads as TGTGCCACCAGTGATTTGCGGGACAGCTCGAATGAGCAGTTCTTC. It translates to CATSDLRDSSNEQFF.

This clonotype occurred many times. The CDR3, as DNA: TGCGCCAGCAGCTTGGTCGCCCCAGGGCTAGCGAGTCGAGATACGCAGTATTTT. This encodes CASSLVAPGLASRDTQYF. The chain links TRBV5-1 to TRBJ2-3; TRBD2 is a possible D gene (6 bases). CDR1 is SGHRS and CDR2 is YFSETQ in the germline V gene. This CDR3 comprises 18 residues. V shed 0 bases and J shed 5 bases, with 22 bases lying between them.

This clonotype was counted ten times or more. The chain links TRBV20-1 to TRBJ2-7, with 11 bases lining up with TRBD2. V lost 3 bases and J lost 2; bases outside the gene matches: 0. The CDR3 length is 13 residues. The germline gives CDR1 DFQATT, CDR2 SNEGSKA (reference sequence). The CDR3 DNA sequence: TGCAGTGCTAGTAGCGGGGGGGCCTACGAGCAGTACTTC. Its translation: CSASSGGAYEQYF.

This clonotype was seen a few times. The chain is built from TRBV27 and TRBJ2-7, with D perhaps matching TRBD1 (5 bases). V was pared by 3 bases and J by 0 bases, with 9 bases between. The CDR3 covers 14 residues. Germline CDR1 reads MNHEY; CDR2 reads SMNVEV (reference sequence). CDR3 amino acids: CASSFSDNSYEQYF. The CDR3 nucleotides read TGTGCCAGCAGTTTTTCGGACAACTCCTACGAGCAGTACTTC.

The V call is TRBV20-1, the J call TRBJ2-7; 7 nucleotides line up with TRBD1. CDR3 length: 11 amino acids. The V segment lost 7 bases and the J segment 9 bases; nucleotides outside the gene matches: 9. Germline CDR1 DFQATT, CDR2 SNEGSKA (reference sequence). The CDR3 region has the DNA TGCAGTGTTTCTCCCGGGACAGTGCAGTACTTC. It codes for CSVSPGTVQYF.

There are a few counts of this clonotype. The chain employs TRBV14 and TRBJ2-1; D is uncertain. V dropped 0 bases and J dropped 2 bases, with 11 bases sitting between them. Germline lookup yields CDR1 SGHDN and CDR2 FVKESK. This CDR3 region has 16 residues. CDR3 DNA sequence: TGTGCCAGCAGCCAAGATACGAGCGAGACCTACAATGAGCAGTTCTTC. This codes for CASSQDTSETYNEQFF. Full variable domain (rest looked up from reference TRBV14 and TRBJ2-1): EAGVTQFPSHSVIEKGQTVTLRCDPISGHDNLYWYRRVMGKEIKFLLHFVKESKQDESGMPNNRFLAERTGGTYSTLKVQPAELEDSGVYFCASSQDTSETYNEQFFGPGTRLTVL.

On this clonotype itself: A single base separates this from a much larger clone, so it may be a read error. V usage is TRBV5-1 and J usage is TRBJ2-1, with unresolved D. CDR3 length: 15 residues. Per germline, CDR1 SGHRS and CDR2 YFSETQ. The CDR3 region is CASSRTPDLYSEQFF. CDR3 DNA: TGCGCCAGCAGCCGAACCCCGGATCTATACAGTGAGCAGTTCTTC.

The sample holds many counts of this clonotype. The chain uses TRBV4-1 and TRBJ1-1; 8 positions match TRBD1. With V trimmed by 2 bases and J by 6 bases, 11 bases remained unmatched. This CDR3 spans 16 amino acids. The germline gives CDR1 MGHRA, CDR2 YSYEKL. The CDR3 sequence is CASSQTSVPGQAEAFF. The DNA for the CDR3 is TGCGCCAGCAGCCAAACCAGCGTCCCGGGACAGGCTGAAGCTTTCTTT.

The genes are TRBV28 and TRBJ2-1; 9 nucleotides agree with TRBD1. The junction had 5 bases not matched to a gene; V was cut back by 5 bases and J by 3 bases. The CDR3 spans 15 residues. Germline assignment: CDR1 MDHEN and CDR2 SYDVKM. The CDR3, as DNA: TGTGCCAGCAGTCTACAGGGGGCTAACTACAATGAGCAGTTCTTC. This sequence encodes CASSLQGANYNEQFF.

The J gene is TRBJ2-2, the V gene TRBV7-9, with 7 bases aligning to TRBD1. The trim removed 5 bases at V and 4 bases at J, leaving 4 bases unmatched. Germline loops: CDR1 SEHNR, CDR2 FQNEAQ (reference sequence). There are 14 residues in the CDR3. CDR3 residues: CASSPDRVTGELFF. CDR3 nucleotides: TGTGCCAGCAGCCCAGACAGGGTCACCGGGGAGCTGTTTTTT.

This clonotype was recorded at least ten times. The rearrangement joins TRBV12-3 or TRBV12-4 to TRBJ1-1, with D possibly matching TRBD1 (5 bases). The CDR3 has 13 residues. Trimming took 3 bases from V and 4 from J, leaving 9 bases between them. The CDR3 sequence: CASSLYGGTEAFF. Here the CDR3 DNA reads TGTGCCAGCAGTTTGTACGGGGGCACTGAAGCTTTCTTT.

V usage is TRBV28 and J usage is TRBJ1-6; D not resolved. Trimming pared 5 bases from V and 0 bases from J, leaving 11 bases between. This CDR3 contains 16 residues. In germline, CDR1 is MDHEN, CDR2 SYDVKM. The CDR3 spells CASSQAGSSYNSPLHF. The CDR3 DNA sequence: TGTGCCAGCAGTCAGGCGGGGAGCTCCTATAATTCACCCCTCCACTTT.

This clonotype was seen many times. The chain uses TRBV2 and TRBJ2-5; 15 bases fit TRBD2. V lost 9 bases and J lost 0; bases outside the gene matches: 5. Germline assignment: CDR1 SNHLY and CDR2 FYNNEI. The CDR3 spans 16 residues. The CDR3 spells CARGLAGGFHQETQYF. The CDR3 DNA reads as TGTGCCAGGGGACTAGCGGGGGGCTTCCACCAAGAGACCCAGTACTTC.

J is TRBJ2-7 and V is TRBV11-2; TRBD2 is a possible D gene (6 bases). From germline, CDR1 is SGHAT and CDR2 FQNNGV. With 0 bases removed from V and 1 base from J, the gap between germline ends came to 13 bases. This CDR3 comprises 16 residues. DNA for the CDR3: TGTGCCAGCAGCTTAGATCTGGCTAGCGCGTCCTACGAGCAGTACTTC. As protein: CASSLDLASASYEQYF.